Sequencing of this T cell receptor (beta chain) was carried out in a study of blood T cell repertoires in COVID-19. This clone was counted a single time. Clones were read by immunoSEQ multiplex PCR, and TCRdb kept only the in-frame ones, dropping some. The sample includes more than 85,000 clones, roughly 80% of them seen just once. Germline CDR1 reads LNHDA; CDR2 reads SQIVND (reference sequence). The CDR3 loop spans 15 amino acids. Trimming removed 6 bases from V and 3 bases from J, with 17 bases in between. This receptor was identified in a man older than 75 with active or convalescent COVID-19. The V call is TRBV19, the J call TRBJ1-2, with D possibly being TRBD1 (6 bases). Material for sequencing was peripheral blood. CDR3 coding DNA: TGTGCCAGTAGCGCGACAGGTATCCTGGACTATGGCTACACCTTC. It codes for CASSATGILDYGYTF.